This entry describes one T cell receptor beta chain. The entry originates in a study of control samples from healthy donors and cancer patients. This CDR3 is 13 amino acids long. Germline assignment: CDR1 SGHKS and CDR2 YYEKEE (reference sequence). Trimming left V 4 bases short and J 3 bases short, with 11 bases between. Repertoires were generated with immunoSEQ multiplex PCR, while TCRdb's copy carries only in-frame clones and drops some. The repertoire holds around 94,000 clones, 90% seen once, with under 4% in the top ten. The sequencing sample was made of blood. This rearrangement joins TRBV5-5 to TRBJ2-7; D is possibly TRBD1 (6 bases). This sequence was found in a woman aged 18 to 35 in good health. CDR3 nucleotides: TGTGCCAGCAGCCAGGGGCCGAACTACGAGCAGTACTTC. It is translated as CASSQGPNYEQYF. Variable domain in full (rest from reference TRBV5-5 and TRBJ2-7): DAGVTQSPTHLIKTRGQQVTLRCSPISGHKSVSWYQQVLGQGPQFIFQYYEKEERGRGNFPDRFSARQFPNYSSELNVNALLLGDSALYLCASSQGPNYEQYFGPGTRLTVT.